The next 9 T cell receptor beta chains were all read from a single sample in a study of T cell changes during pregnancy in multiple sclerosis. Profiling relied on immunoSEQ multiplex PCR, and the TCRdb table lists in-frame clones only, not all of them. This table holds roughly 99,000 clones, 85% to 95% found once. Here the sequenced sample was peripheral blood, taken in the third trimester of pregnancy. All receptors derive from a female donor in good health, enrolled as a control in a pregnancy study.

In its sample, this clone was seen once. This chain connects TRBV19 to TRBJ1-4; maybe TRBD1 (5 bases). CDR1 is LNHDA, CDR2 SQIVND, per germline (reference sequence). The CDR3 is 13 residues long. V shed 11 bases and J shed 2 bases, with 12 bases lying between them. The CDR3 coding sequence is TGTGCCGTGCGGGGGGGTACTAATGAAAAACTGTTTTTT. This gives the protein CAVRGGTNEKLFF. The full variable domain, in which reference TRBV19 and TRBJ1-4 provide the parts outside the CDR3, is DGGITQSPKYLFRKEGQNVTLSCEQNLNHDAMYWYRQDPGQGLRLIYYSQIVNDFQKGDIAEGYSVSREKKESFPLTVTSAQKNPTAFYLCAVRGGTNEKLFFGSGTQLSVL.

The chain links TRBV5-5 to TRBJ2-7; D perhaps matches TRBD1 (6 bases). Germline V lookup: CDR1 SGHKS, CDR2 YYEKEE (reference sequence). The length of the CDR3 is 15 residues. The V gene lost 4 bases and the J gene lost 6 bases, with 20 bases spanning the gap. DNA of the CDR3: TGTGCCAGCAGCCAGAGGGCAGGGGTAGGGTCCGAGCAGTACTTC. Amino acids: CASSQRAGVGSEQYF.

This clone appeared a few times. This sequence joins TRBV27 and TRBJ1-1; D perhaps matches TRBD1 (5 bases). Germline V CDR1 and CDR2: MNHEY, SMNVEV (reference sequence). The germline V and J ends were trimmed by 5 bases and 4 bases, with 11 bases remaining between them. The CDR3 is 13 residues long. The CDR3 spells CASSLQGATEAFF. The CDR3 DNA sequence: TGTGCCAGCAGTCTCCAAGGGGCCACTGAAGCTTTCTTT.

The chain combines TRBV9 with TRBJ2-7; 15 nucleotides align to TRBD2. Losses at the gene ends were 4 bases for V and 2 bases for J; bases not matched to a gene: 7. This CDR3 has 17 amino acids. The germline V gene encodes CDR1 SGDLS and CDR2 YYNGEE. Written as DNA, the CDR3 is TGTGCCAGCAGCAAGGGGACTAGCGGGGGGCATCCCTACGAGCAGTACTTC. Its protein product is CASSKGTSGGHPYEQYF.

The rearrangement uses TRBV4-2 and TRBJ1-1; no firm D call. Germline CDR1 LGHNA, CDR2 YNFKEQ. The CDR3 covers 15 residues. The V and J ends lost 2 bases and 0 bases respectively, with 10 bases between them. This CDR3 reads CASSQQDQLNTEAFF. CDR3 nucleotide sequence: TGTGCCAGCAGCCAACAGGATCAGCTGAACACTGAAGCTTTCTTT.

This clone was detected a few times. The chain joins TRBV10-3 to TRBJ1-4; D remains ambiguous. Germline CDR1 and CDR2: ENHRY and SYGVKD. V lost 3 bases, J lost 5 bases, and 4 bases lay in between. This CDR3 contains 12 residues. CDR3 sequence: CAISDTNEKLFF. The CDR3 region has the DNA TGTGCCATCAGTGACACAAATGAAAAACTGTTTTTT.

V and J are TRBV5-6 and TRBJ2-2; D possibly corresponds to TRBD2 (7 bases). The CDR3 runs to 16 residues. Germline V gene sequence: CDR1 SGHDT, CDR2 YYEEEE. V dropped 2 bases and J dropped 2 bases, with 13 bases sitting between them. CDR3 sequence reads: CASSFGGGLNTGELFF. The CDR3 DNA reads TGTGCCAGCAGCTTCGGCGGGGGCTTAAACACCGGGGAGCTGTTTTTT.

This clone has more than one count but fewer than ten. The V gene is TRBV6-5, the J gene TRBJ1-1; 9 bases are shared with TRBD1. Germline V gives CDR1 MNHEY, CDR2 SVGAGI. This CDR3 has 13 residues. Germline trimming cut 6 bases from V and 9 bases from J; bases unmatched to any gene: 8. In nucleotides, the CDR3 is TGTGCCAGCAGGGATCCGGGACAGGGCCAAGCTTTCTTT. Translating gives CASRDPGQGQAFF.

The V call is TRBV29-1, the J call TRBJ2-7; 11 nucleotides match TRBD1. The CDR3 loop spans 14 amino acids. The germline CDR1 and CDR2 sequences are SQVTM and ANQGSEA. The V and J ends lost 3 bases and 5 bases, in that order; junction bases with no gene match: 6. DNA for the CDR3: TGCAGCGTTGACGGGACAGGGGGTTCCCACGAGCAGTACTTC. This gives the protein CSVDGTGGSHEQYF.